This record concerns one T cell receptor beta chain sequence. The germline V gene encodes CDR1 SEHNR and CDR2 FQNEAQ (reference sequence). V shed 3 bases and J 4 bases; nucleotides not matched to a gene: 5. The CDR3 runs 16 residues. The authors' processing: Reference gene primer amplification gave nucleated cell count estimates. The table came from immunoSEQ multiplex PCR; TCRdb's copy has only in-frame clones and leaves some out. V and J calls and clone size are those listed in that table; D and trimming were worked out from the DNA. This sample has a few hundred thousand clones; roughly 86% occur once, and the top ten carry about 9.8%. The data were taken from a study of blood T cell repertoires in COVID-19. The overall study: The United States, Italy and Spain were the sources of the acute and convalescent COVID-19 samples. Sample material is recorded as cDNA or gDNA derived from T cells, B-cell-depleted T cells, or PBMCs.

J is TRBJ2-1 and V is TRBV7-9, with TRBD2 matching 11 bases. The specimen was peripheral blood. The receptor was isolated from a man aged 40-55 years who had recovered from COVID-19. In nucleotides, the CDR3 is TGTGCCAGCAGCTTGGGACTAGCGGACGCATACAATGAGCAGTTCTTC. This encodes CASSLGLADAYNEQFF.